The 7 T cell receptor beta chains below were found in one sample sequenced in a study of CXCR3-negative and CXCR3-positive naive CD8 T cells. Points from the study as a whole: The TRB CDR3s that CXCR3-positive naive cells carried were more hydrophobic than those of CXCR3-negative naive cells.

Libraries were UMI-labeled 5' RACE TRB cDNA. TCRdb re-called the 5' RACE reads and catalogs CDR3 proteins one per entry, DNA excluded. Its clone listing holds around 160,000 distinct CDR3 sequences. Their specific antigens are unknown. The sequencing sample was made of naive CXCR3+ CD8+ T cells from blood. Subset defined: CD45RO-CCR7+CD27+CD95- naive CD8+ T cells expressing CXCR3 (TNR3+). Source of these receptors: a human donor in good health. Some clones in this sample may be carry-over from other donors' samples.

This rearrangement joins TRBV4-3 to TRBJ1-5. Germline V gene sequence: CDR1 LGHNA, CDR2 YSLEER. The CDR3 consists of 15 residues. The CDR3 spells CASSQDRVNSQPQHF.

The chain employs TRBV19 and TRBJ2-6; the TRBD2 assignment by TCRdb is unverifiable without DNA. The V gene's germline CDR1 is LNHDA and CDR2 SQIVND (reference sequence). The CDR3 is 16 amino acids. This CDR3 reads CASWGLAGAGANVLTF.

This chain joins TRBV2 and TRBJ1-1. This CDR3 is built from 13 residues. Germline V gives CDR1 SNHLY, CDR2 FYNNEI. The CDR3: CASSEGRDAEAFF.

The chain is built from TRBV15 and TRBJ2-5; TCRdb's D call, TRBD1, is unchecked because there is no DNA. Germline CDR1 reads LNHNV; CDR2 reads YYDKDF (reference sequence). This CDR3 is 13 amino acids long. The CDR3 loop reads CATTGRTQETQYF.

The rearrangement joins TRBV5-4 to TRBJ2-5. The CDR3 is 15 amino acids. Germline V lookup: CDR1 SGHNT, CDR2 YYREEE (reference sequence). Here the CDR3 reads CASSLGRHTQETQYF.

V gene TRBV12-3 or TRBV12-4 combines with J gene TRBJ2-1; the TRBD1 assignment by TCRdb is unverifiable without DNA. The length of the CDR3 is 15 residues. The CDR3 loop is CASRPPSRGKNEQFF.

The genes are TRBV7-9 and TRBJ1-1; TCRdb returns TRBD1, unconfirmable since there is no DNA. There are 12 residues in the CDR3. Germline V gene sequence: CDR1 SEHNR, CDR2 FQNEAQ (reference sequence). The CDR3 loop is CASSLGQAEAFF.